This entry lists 4 T cell receptor beta chains sequenced from one sample in a study of graft-versus-host responses after intestinal transplantation. TCRdb keeps only in-frame clones here, not all; method: immunoSEQ multiplex PCR. The sample has 9,500 to 12,000 clones; 80% to 85% are singletons. Sequencing was performed on PBMCs, taken around 500 days after intestinal transplant. The receptor set was obtained from a human patient who received an intestinal transplant, so some T cells may come from the graft donor.

J is TRBJ2-6 and V is TRBV15, with 7 positions matching TRBD1. The CDR3 extends over 16 amino acids. Unmatched junction bases numbered 3, after V lost 2 bases and J lost 2 bases. CDR1 is LNHNV, CDR2 YYDKDF, per germline (reference sequence). The CDR3 spells CATSRRQGTGANVLTF. In DNA form, the CDR3 reads TGTGCCACCAGCAGAAGACAGGGAACTGGGGCCAACGTCCTGACTTTC.

The chain is built from TRBV6-5 and TRBJ2-3; TRBD2 matches at 9 bases. The CDR3 spans 14 residues. V lost 7 bases and J lost 4; bases outside the gene matches: 6. From germline, CDR1 is MNHEY and CDR2 SVGAGI. CDR3 sequence (DNA): TGTGCCAGCAAGCTGACTAGCGGCTCAGATACGCAGTATTTT. Amino acid sequence: CASKLTSGSDTQYF.

The rearrangement uses TRBV28 and TRBJ1-1; 9 bases line up with TRBD1. Germline V gene lookup returns CDR1 MDHEN and CDR2 SYDVKM. CDR3 length: 16 residues. Unmatched junction bases numbered 6, after V lost 2 bases and J lost 2 bases. In nucleotides, the CDR3 is TGTGCCAGCAGTTTAGGGGGGACAGGGATTAACACTGAAGCTTTCTTT. The encoded protein is CASSLGGTGINTEAFF.

J is TRBJ1-1 and V is TRBV6-5; 7 nucleotides agree with TRBD1. The junction had 7 bases not matched to a gene; V was cut back by 0 bases and J by 6 bases. The CDR3 sequence is 15 residues long. Germline CDR1 is MNHEY and CDR2 is SVGAGI. CDR3 nucleotide sequence: TGTGCCAGCAGTTACTCTCGGACAGGCCTCCCTGAAGCTTTCTTT. Amino acid sequence: CASSYSRTGLPEAFF.